This TCR beta chain was identified in a study of blood T cell repertoires in COVID-19. Cohorts were assigned according to the clinical history that participants reported. In the 2 weeks before study entry, exposed participants met a COVID-19 case, which was PCR-confirmed or clinician-diagnosed. The germline V gene has CDR1 LNHDA and CDR2 SQIVND (reference sequence). Trimming left V 1 base short and J 2 bases short, with 6 bases between. This CDR3 contains 13 residues. Here immunoSEQ multiplex PCR was the method, and the copy in TCRdb shows in-frame clones only, minus some. This sample has more than 250,000 clones, with approximately 82% found just once.

The sequence was obtained from a middle-aged man who had been exposed to COVID-19. Specimen: PBMCs or T cells enriched from blood (not recorded which). The chain joins TRBV19 to TRBJ2-7; D not certain. CDR3 residues: CASSIVGAYEQYF. CDR3 nucleotide sequence: TGTGCCAGTAGTATAGTCGGAGCCTACGAGCAGTACTTC. Full variable domain (outside the CDR3, taken from reference TRBV19 and TRBJ2-7): DGGITQSPKYLFRKEGQNVTLSCEQNLNHDAMYWYRQDPGQGLRLIYYSQIVNDFQKGDIAEGYSVSREKKESFPLTVTSAQKNPTAFYLCASSIVGAYEQYFGPGTRLTVT.